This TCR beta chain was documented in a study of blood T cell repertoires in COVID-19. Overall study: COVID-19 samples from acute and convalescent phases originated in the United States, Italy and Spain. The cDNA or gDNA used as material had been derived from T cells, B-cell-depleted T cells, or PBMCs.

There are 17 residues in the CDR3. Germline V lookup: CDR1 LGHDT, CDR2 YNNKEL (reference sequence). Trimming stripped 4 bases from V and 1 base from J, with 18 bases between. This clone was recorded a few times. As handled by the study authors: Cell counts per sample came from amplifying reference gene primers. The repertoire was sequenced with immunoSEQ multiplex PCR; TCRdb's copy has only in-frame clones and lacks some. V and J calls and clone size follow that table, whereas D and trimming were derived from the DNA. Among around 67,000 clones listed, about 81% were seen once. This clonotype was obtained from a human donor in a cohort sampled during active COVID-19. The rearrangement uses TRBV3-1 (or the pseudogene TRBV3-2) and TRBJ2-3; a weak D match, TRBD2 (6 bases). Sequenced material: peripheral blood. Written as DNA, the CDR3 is TGTGCCAGCAGCCCTTGGGGGGAGGAGCGGGGCACAGATACGCAGTATTTT. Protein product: CASSPWGEERGTDTQYF.